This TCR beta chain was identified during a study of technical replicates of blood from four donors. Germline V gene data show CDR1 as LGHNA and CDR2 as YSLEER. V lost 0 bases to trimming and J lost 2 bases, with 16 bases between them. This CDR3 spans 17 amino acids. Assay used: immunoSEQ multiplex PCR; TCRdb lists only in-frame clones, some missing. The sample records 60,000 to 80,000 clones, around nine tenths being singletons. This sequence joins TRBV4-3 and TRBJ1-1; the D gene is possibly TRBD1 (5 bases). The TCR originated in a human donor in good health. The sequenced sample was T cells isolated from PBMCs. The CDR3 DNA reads TGCGCCAGCAGCCAAGATCGGGCCGGGGGACTAAACACTGAAGCTTTCTTT. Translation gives CASSQDRAGGLNTEAFF.